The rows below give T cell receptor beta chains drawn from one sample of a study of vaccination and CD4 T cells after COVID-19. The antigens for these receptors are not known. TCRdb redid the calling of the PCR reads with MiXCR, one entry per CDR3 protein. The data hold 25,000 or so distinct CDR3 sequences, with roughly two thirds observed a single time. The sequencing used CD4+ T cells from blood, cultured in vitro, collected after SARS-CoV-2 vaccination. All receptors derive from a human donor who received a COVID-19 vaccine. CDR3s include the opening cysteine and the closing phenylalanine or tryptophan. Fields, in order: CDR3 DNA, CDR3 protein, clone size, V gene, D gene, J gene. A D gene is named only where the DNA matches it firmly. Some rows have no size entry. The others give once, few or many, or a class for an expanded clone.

cdr3_nt: TGCGCCAGCAGCGGCTATAACAGGGGAGCTAACTATGGCTACACCTTC; cdr3_aa: CASSGYNRGANYGYTF; clone_size: few; v_call: TRBV10-1; d_call: TRBD1; j_call: TRBJ1-2
cdr3_nt: TGTGCCAGCAGGCTAACTAGCGGGGTCACAGATACGCAGTATTTT; cdr3_aa: CASRLTSGVTDTQYF; clone_size: -; v_call: TRBV2; d_call: TRBD2; j_call: TRBJ2-3
cdr3_nt: TGCAGTGCCGAGGACGGAGGTATGGATACGCAGTATTTT; cdr3_aa: CSAEDGGMDTQYF; clone_size: -; v_call: TRBV20-1; d_call: -; j_call: TRBJ2-3
cdr3_nt: TGTGCCAGCGGGTCGACTAACCAAGAGACCCAGTACTTC; cdr3_aa: CASGSTNQETQYF; clone_size: -; v_call: TRBV6-1; d_call: -; j_call: TRBJ2-5
cdr3_nt: TGCAGTGCCCAAAAGGGCGGGGGGCGGACTGAAGCTTTCTTT; cdr3_aa: CSAQKGGGRTEAFF; clone_size: -; v_call: TRBV20-1; d_call: -; j_call: TRBJ1-1
cdr3_nt: TGTGCCAGTGCCCGCGGGGCGAACACTGAAGCTTTCTTT; cdr3_aa: CASARGANTEAFF; clone_size: -; v_call: TRBV28; d_call: -; j_call: TRBJ1-1
cdr3_nt: TGTGCCAGCATCCTAGCAGAGACCCAGTACTTC; cdr3_aa: CASILAETQYF; clone_size: -; v_call: TRBV6-2/TRBV6-3; d_call: -; j_call: TRBJ2-5
cdr3_nt: TGTGCCAGTAGTATAACCCAGGCCCCAGATACGCAGTATTTT; cdr3_aa: CASSITQAPDTQYF; clone_size: -; v_call: TRBV19; d_call: -; j_call: TRBJ2-3
cdr3_nt: TGTGCCAGTATCCGATCTAGCGGGGGGACCTACAATGAGCAGTTCTTC; cdr3_aa: CASIRSSGGTYNEQFF; clone_size: -; v_call: TRBV19; d_call: TRBD2; j_call: TRBJ2-1
cdr3_nt: TGTGCCAGCATACGGGACAGGGTTAACACTGAAGCTTTCTTT; cdr3_aa: CASIRDRVNTEAFF; clone_size: -; v_call: TRBV2; d_call: TRBD1; j_call: TRBJ1-1
cdr3_nt: TGTGCCATCACCCAGGGAGGGGCAGATACGCAGTATTTT; cdr3_aa: CAITQGGADTQYF; clone_size: -; v_call: TRBV10-3; d_call: TRBD2; j_call: TRBJ2-3
cdr3_nt: TGTGCCTGGAGTGTACCTCCTCGGCCCGAGCAGTACTTC; cdr3_aa: CAWSVPPRPEQYF; clone_size: -; v_call: TRBV30; d_call: -; j_call: TRBJ2-7
cdr3_nt: TGTGCCATCAGTGACCCTACTGGACAAGAGACCCAGTACTTC; cdr3_aa: CAISDPTGQETQYF; clone_size: -; v_call: TRBV10-3; d_call: -; j_call: TRBJ2-5
cdr3_nt: TGCAGTGCTAGCCAAGCGGGGGGGCGGGAGACCCAGTACTTC; cdr3_aa: CSASQAGGRETQYF; clone_size: -; v_call: TRBV20-1; d_call: TRBD2; j_call: TRBJ2-5
cdr3_nt: TGTGCCATCAGGGTAGCGGGGGGATCCATGGGCGAGCAGTACTTC; cdr3_aa: CAIRVAGGSMGEQYF; clone_size: -; v_call: TRBV10-3; d_call: TRBD2; j_call: TRBJ2-7
cdr3_nt: TGTGCCACCAGGTTTGAGGAGAACAATGAGCAGTTCTTC; cdr3_aa: CATRFEENNEQFF; clone_size: -; v_call: TRBV25-1; d_call: -; j_call: TRBJ2-1
cdr3_nt: TGTGCCATCAGCGACGGAGCCTCTGGAAACACCATATATTTT; cdr3_aa: CAISDGASGNTIYF; clone_size: -; v_call: TRBV10-3; d_call: -; j_call: TRBJ1-3
cdr3_nt: TGTGCCACCAGTTCGGGGGTAGACTATGGCTACACCTTC; cdr3_aa: CATSSGVDYGYTF; clone_size: -; v_call: TRBV24-1; d_call: -; j_call: TRBJ1-2
cdr3_nt: TGTGCCAGCAGCCTGGGTAGGGGGGATCAGCCCCAGCATTTT; cdr3_aa: CASSLGRGDQPQHF; clone_size: -; v_call: TRBV7-9; d_call: -; j_call: TRBJ1-5
cdr3_nt: TGTGCCAGCAGTTTTCTCCCACCCGCCGACAGCGCAGCCCGGGATGAGCAGTTCTTC; cdr3_aa: CASSFLPPADSAARDEQFF; clone_size: -; v_call: TRBV27; d_call: -; j_call: TRBJ2-1
cdr3_nt: TGCAGTGCTCCTGGACAGAGGCAAGCTACGCAGTATTTT; cdr3_aa: CSAPGQRQATQYF; clone_size: once; v_call: TRBV20-1; d_call: -; j_call: TRBJ2-3
cdr3_nt: TGTGCCAGCAGCTCCAGGGTAGGGAACGAGCAGTACTTC; cdr3_aa: CASSSRVGNEQYF; clone_size: -; v_call: TRBV7-7; d_call: -; j_call: TRBJ2-7
cdr3_nt: TGCAGTGCGTTGGGACCCACTGAAGCTTTCTTT; cdr3_aa: CSALGPTEAFF; clone_size: -; v_call: TRBV20-1; d_call: -; j_call: TRBJ1-1
cdr3_nt: TGTGCCAGTACCCCCCCTGGGCGGCCTTTCGGTGGCTACACCTTC; cdr3_aa: CASTPPGRPFGGYTF; clone_size: -; v_call: TRBV19; d_call: -; j_call: TRBJ1-2
cdr3_nt: TGTGCCAGCTCACCCGAGGACCGCTATGGCTACACCTTC; cdr3_aa: CASSPEDRYGYTF; clone_size: few; v_call: TRBV18; d_call: -; j_call: TRBJ1-2
cdr3_nt: TGCGCCAGCAGTGATAGTTTCGGGGAGCGTGGGGTCAATGAGCAGTTCTTC; cdr3_aa: CASSDSFGERGVNEQFF; clone_size: once; v_call: TRBV10-1; d_call: -; j_call: TRBJ2-1
cdr3_nt: TGCGCCAGCAGCCAAGATATTGGGAGCAGCAATTCACCCCTCCACTTT; cdr3_aa: CASSQDIGSSNSPLHF; clone_size: -; v_call: TRBV4-1; d_call: -; j_call: TRBJ1-6
cdr3_nt: TGTGCCAGCAGCCCGTCAGCACCCGGAGGGCCAGATACGCAGTATTTT; cdr3_aa: CASSPSAPGGPDTQYF; clone_size: few; v_call: TRBV7-3; d_call: -; j_call: TRBJ2-3
cdr3_nt: TGCGCCAGCAGCGGAAGGGGACTAGCGGGGGGAGGCATTCAGTACTTC; cdr3_aa: CASSGRGLAGGGIQYF; clone_size: -; v_call: TRBV10-2; d_call: TRBD2; j_call: TRBJ2-4
cdr3_nt: TGTGCCTATAACACAAGGGAGGGTACCTCTGAAGCTTTCTTT; cdr3_aa: CAYNTREGTSEAFF; clone_size: -; v_call: TRBV2; d_call: -; j_call: TRBJ1-1
cdr3_nt: TGTGCCAGCAGCCCCTGGATTGCCTTCACAGATACGCAGTATTTT; cdr3_aa: CASSPWIAFTDTQYF; clone_size: once; v_call: TRBV7-9; d_call: -; j_call: TRBJ2-3
cdr3_nt: TGTGCCACCAGTGATTTTGCCCCGGACGGGGATGAGCAGTTCTTC; cdr3_aa: CATSDFAPDGDEQFF; clone_size: -; v_call: TRBV24-1; d_call: -; j_call: TRBJ2-1
cdr3_nt: TGTGCCAGCAGCCTAAACAGGGTTTTTACGCAGTATTTT; cdr3_aa: CASSLNRVFTQYF; clone_size: -; v_call: TRBV2; d_call: -; j_call: TRBJ2-3
cdr3_nt: TGTGCCAGCAGTGAAACAGGGAAGTACGAGCAGTACTTC; cdr3_aa: CASSETGKYEQYF; clone_size: -; v_call: TRBV6-1; d_call: -; j_call: TRBJ2-7
cdr3_nt: TGTGCCAGCAGGGGACAGGGGGCGGACACTGAAGCTTTCTTT; cdr3_aa: CASRGQGADTEAFF; clone_size: -; v_call: TRBV7-9; d_call: TRBD1; j_call: TRBJ1-1
cdr3_nt: TGCAGTGCTAGTGTCCCAGGGGGCGAGGGTTCTGAAGCTTTCTTT; cdr3_aa: CSASVPGGEGSEAFF; clone_size: -; v_call: TRBV20-1; d_call: TRBD1; j_call: TRBJ1-1
cdr3_nt: TGTGCCAGCAGGTACTTCCCCTCTGGAAACACCATATATTTT; cdr3_aa: CASRYFPSGNTIYF; clone_size: -; v_call: TRBV7-9; d_call: -; j_call: TRBJ1-3
cdr3_nt: TGTGCCAGCAGTTTTAGTCGGGCTTGGTCCTCCTACGAGCAGTACTTC; cdr3_aa: CASSFSRAWSSYEQYF; clone_size: -; v_call: TRBV6-5; d_call: -; j_call: TRBJ2-7
cdr3_nt: TGTGCCAGCTGCACAGGGGATTCTTACGAGCAGTACTTC; cdr3_aa: CASCTGDSYEQYF; clone_size: -; v_call: TRBV28; d_call: TRBD1; j_call: TRBJ2-7
cdr3_nt: TGTGCCAGCAGTGAGCTAGGGAAGGGTGGCTACACCTTC; cdr3_aa: CASSELGKGGYTF; clone_size: medium-sized; v_call: TRBV6-1; d_call: -; j_call: TRBJ1-2
cdr3_nt: TGTGCCAGTAGGCCTATGACAGGGGAGTTGGCACCCCTCCACTTT; cdr3_aa: CASRPMTGELAPLHF; clone_size: -; v_call: TRBV19; d_call: TRBD1; j_call: TRBJ1-6
cdr3_nt: TGTGCCAGCAGTCCACAGGGTGCATGGGAGACCCAGTACTTC; cdr3_aa: CASSPQGAWETQYF; clone_size: -; v_call: TRBV6-1; d_call: -; j_call: TRBJ2-5
cdr3_nt: TGTGCCACCAGGAGAGACGCAGGGGCCGGTCAGCCCCAGCATTTT; cdr3_aa: CATRRDAGAGQPQHF; clone_size: -; v_call: TRBV15; d_call: -; j_call: TRBJ1-5
cdr3_nt: TGCAGTGCTAGCCTGGGTTATGAAAAACTGTTTTTT; cdr3_aa: CSASLGYEKLFF; clone_size: -; v_call: TRBV20-1; d_call: -; j_call: TRBJ1-4
cdr3_nt: TGTGCCTGGAGTGTACCCGGGACGACAGAGACCCAGTACTTC; cdr3_aa: CAWSVPGTTETQYF; clone_size: -; v_call: TRBV30; d_call: -; j_call: TRBJ2-5
cdr3_nt: TGCAGTGCTCAGACTAGCGGGGGGCCCATTTTCACAGATACGCAGTATTTT; cdr3_aa: CSAQTSGGPIFTDTQYF; clone_size: once; v_call: TRBV20-1; d_call: TRBD2; j_call: TRBJ2-3
cdr3_nt: TGTGCCACCAGTGATGCTGCAGGGGATCGGGAGACCCAGTACTTC; cdr3_aa: CATSDAAGDRETQYF; clone_size: -; v_call: TRBV24-1; d_call: -; j_call: TRBJ2-5
cdr3_nt: TGTGCCAGCTATACTTGGGCTGAAGAATATGGCTACACCTTC; cdr3_aa: CASYTWAEEYGYTF; clone_size: -; v_call: TRBV19; d_call: -; j_call: TRBJ1-2
cdr3_nt: TGCAGTGCTAGAGGACCTAGGACAGGATTCGTGGAGACCCAGTACTTC; cdr3_aa: CSARGPRTGFVETQYF; clone_size: -; v_call: TRBV20-1; d_call: TRBD1; j_call: TRBJ2-5
cdr3_nt: TGTGCCAGCAGTCCCGGCCGTTGGGGGGGCTATGGCTACACCTTC; cdr3_aa: CASSPGRWGGYGYTF; clone_size: -; v_call: TRBV27; d_call: -; j_call: TRBJ1-2
cdr3_nt: TGTGCCTGGAGTGGGCTTGGGGGCTTGGGGTCACCCCTCCACTTT; cdr3_aa: CAWSGLGGLGSPLHF; clone_size: once; v_call: TRBV30; d_call: -; j_call: TRBJ1-6
cdr3_nt: TGTGCCAGCTCACCAGGGCGGATGGAGACCCAGTACTTC; cdr3_aa: CASSPGRMETQYF; clone_size: -; v_call: TRBV18; d_call: -; j_call: TRBJ2-5
cdr3_nt: TGTGCCAGCAGTTACTCCCTGATACAAGGTCATAATTCACCCCTCCACTTT; cdr3_aa: CASSYSLIQGHNSPLHF; clone_size: -; v_call: TRBV6-5; d_call: -; j_call: TRBJ1-6
cdr3_nt: TGTGCCACCAGCCCCGACCCAGAATCACCCCTCCACTTT; cdr3_aa: CATSPDPESPLHF; clone_size: -; v_call: TRBV15; d_call: -; j_call: TRBJ1-6
cdr3_nt: TGCAGTGCTAGAACGCAGGGGGCGCCATCTGAAGCTTTCTTT; cdr3_aa: CSARTQGAPSEAFF; clone_size: few; v_call: TRBV20-1; d_call: TRBD1; j_call: TRBJ1-1